This T cell receptor (beta chain) was recorded in a study of cytomegalovirus exposure and HLA in healthy donors. Study-wide context: As released early, the data held 65 million to 90 million unique TCRs from HLA-typed donors. Whole-study results and caveats: Per a later analysis, roughly 17,000 TCR beta sequences showed association with HLA alleles at 0.05 false discovery rate. It was reportedly the case that the classifier diagnosed cytomegalovirus status with high specificity and sensitivity.

13 Jbeta primers and 60 Vbeta primers were used for the PCR. TCRdb's copy holds only in-frame clones and misses some; the assay was immunoSEQ multiplex PCR. This sample carries 200,000 to 250,000 clones, about 85% of them seen once, and the ten largest clones take over 1%. Notes on this clone: Antigen: not known. A read error may account for a junction end that differs from germline.

The records do not include a CMV serostatus for this donor. CDR1 SEHNR and CDR2 FQNEAQ come from the germline V gene (reference sequence). The CDR3 loop spans 15 amino acids. The source material was PBMCs. The V call is TRBV7-9, the J call TRBJ2-7; D is unresolved. The sequence came from a human donor in good health. CDR3 sequence (DNA): TGTTCCAGCAGCTTTTCCGGCGGAAGCTCCTACGAGCAGTACTTC. Translated: CSSSFSGGSSYEQYF.